A selection of T cell receptor beta chains follows, all from one sample in a study of post-analysis software for immune sequencing data. TCRdb processed the PCR reads anew with MiXCR; each CDR3 protein has one entry. The top ten clones hold 0.56% of a sample with some 690,000 distinct CDR3 sequences, 25% to 30% of them seen once. Sequenced input: blood. The receptors come from a girl aged 10-17 years with multiple sclerosis. The CDR3 runs from the conserved cysteine through the conserved F or W. Fields, in order: clone size, V gene, J gene, CDR3 protein. Clone size appears in some rows only: once, few, many, or a class for an expanded clone.

clone size: few
V gene: TRBV27
J gene: TRBJ2-1
CDR3 protein: CASRTYSGRDEQFF

clone size: -
V gene: TRBV7-2
J gene: TRBJ2-3
CDR3 protein: CASSSLRGYTQYF

clone size: -
V gene: TRBV6-2/TRBV6-3
J gene: TRBJ1-2
CDR3 protein: CASSWPGTALYGYTF

clone size: -
V gene: TRBV24-1
J gene: TRBJ1-5
CDR3 protein: CATSEAGASNQPQHF

clone size: -
V gene: TRBV7-2
J gene: TRBJ2-5
CDR3 protein: CASSPFRDTTETQYF

clone size: -
V gene: TRBV20-1
J gene: TRBJ2-5
CDR3 protein: CSARLLSGGETQYF

clone size: few
V gene: TRBV7-2
J gene: TRBJ2-5
CDR3 protein: CASSLDPSGSWGETQYF

clone size: few
V gene: TRBV29-1
J gene: TRBJ1-1
CDR3 protein: CSVGGQNTEAFF

clone size: few
V gene: TRBV29-1
J gene: TRBJ2-1
CDR3 protein: CSVATGDSYNEQFF

clone size: -
V gene: TRBV10-2
J gene: TRBJ1-4
CDR3 protein: CASRSGATNEKLFF

clone size: -
V gene: TRBV29-1
J gene: TRBJ1-2
CDR3 protein: CSVQGSPGRYGYTF

clone size: once
V gene: TRBV7-6
J gene: TRBJ2-7
CDR3 protein: CASSSHLTGYEQYF

clone size: -
V gene: TRBV10-3
J gene: TRBJ2-7
CDR3 protein: CAISGSRVGLDEQYF

clone size: -
V gene: TRBV6-2/TRBV6-3
J gene: TRBJ2-1
CDR3 protein: CASSSLLAGGRHEQFF

clone size: -
V gene: TRBV15
J gene: TRBJ2-7
CDR3 protein: CATSRARDRAYEQYF

clone size: few
V gene: TRBV20-1
J gene: TRBJ2-3
CDR3 protein: CSADPRIGTDTQYF

clone size: few
V gene: TRBV6-5
J gene: TRBJ1-2
CDR3 protein: CASSRGQPNFNYGYTF

clone size: -
V gene: TRBV5-1
J gene: TRBJ1-1
CDR3 protein: CASSLVLGAGALENTEAFF

clone size: -
V gene: TRBV5-5
J gene: TRBJ2-3
CDR3 protein: CASSLLGEGLAGVTDTQYF

clone size: few
V gene: TRBV29-1
J gene: TRBJ2-2
CDR3 protein: CSVARLMNSGELFF

clone size: -
V gene: TRBV7-2
J gene: TRBJ2-5
CDR3 protein: CASSLAGTSEETQYF

clone size: -
V gene: TRBV7-2
J gene: TRBJ2-1
CDR3 protein: CASSPWTYNEQFF

clone size: once
V gene: TRBV7-2
J gene: TRBJ2-1
CDR3 protein: CASSLRAPPEQIF

clone size: -
V gene: TRBV7-6
J gene: TRBJ1-5
CDR3 protein: CASSSGEQPQHF

clone size: -
V gene: TRBV20-1
J gene: TRBJ2-7
CDR3 protein: CSARPRDRGMYEQYF

clone size: -
V gene: TRBV24-1
J gene: TRBJ2-1
CDR3 protein: CATSDPGLAGVFEQFF

clone size: -
V gene: TRBV29-1
J gene: TRBJ1-2
CDR3 protein: CSTFGYGYTF

clone size: few
V gene: TRBV20-1
J gene: TRBJ1-6
CDR3 protein: CSARDITSSYNSPLHF

clone size: -
V gene: TRBV4-1
J gene: TRBJ1-5
CDR3 protein: CASSQGPGGAVNQPQHF

clone size: -
V gene: TRBV10-3
J gene: -
CDR3 protein: CAISLRAGEGETQYF

clone size: -
V gene: TRBV5-1
J gene: TRBJ2-5
CDR3 protein: CASSFAEGAETQYF

clone size: many
V gene: TRBV29-1
J gene: TRBJ1-2
CDR3 protein: CSVLHPGQILTDGYTF

clone size: few
V gene: TRBV29-1
J gene: TRBJ1-1
CDR3 protein: CSVADQGGTEAFF

clone size: -
V gene: TRBV14
J gene: TRBJ2-1
CDR3 protein: CASSQRGDRGEQFF

clone size: few
V gene: TRBV29-1
J gene: TRBJ1-4
CDR3 protein: CSVEREGEKLFF

clone size: -
V gene: TRBV6-5
J gene: TRBJ2-3
CDR3 protein: CASSYRVPADTQYF

clone size: -
V gene: TRBV20-1
J gene: TRBJ2-5
CDR3 protein: CSATRTGGETQYF

clone size: few
V gene: TRBV28
J gene: TRBJ2-1
CDR3 protein: CASSLSRRDRVQLGQFF

clone size: -
V gene: TRBV3-1
J gene: TRBJ1-2
CDR3 protein: CAARAGGTGGYTF

clone size: -
V gene: TRBV7-2
J gene: TRBJ2-7
CDR3 protein: CASSTIDRGSYEQYF

clone size: -
V gene: TRBV4-1
J gene: TRBJ1-1
CDR3 protein: CAGSQEAWGLAFF

clone size: -
V gene: TRBV5-1
J gene: TRBJ1-1
CDR3 protein: CASSLDPGVNTEAFF

clone size: few
V gene: TRBV5-1
J gene: TRBJ2-5
CDR3 protein: CASSSNTRQGETQYF

clone size: many
V gene: TRBV29-1
J gene: TRBJ2-3
CDR3 protein: CSVEGGGLSTDTQYF

clone size: -
V gene: TRBV28
J gene: TRBJ2-7
CDR3 protein: CASSPEGLAGEHEQYF

clone size: many
V gene: TRBV29-1
J gene: TRBJ2-3
CDR3 protein: CSVERGGALPPDTQYF

clone size: -
V gene: TRBV5-1
J gene: TRBJ2-5
CDR3 protein: CASSLVLSGDQETQYF

clone size: -
V gene: TRBV7-7
J gene: TRBJ2-5
CDR3 protein: CASSRSPGPPPETQYF

clone size: -
V gene: TRBV7-9
J gene: TRBJ2-1
CDR3 protein: CASSFTPGQGVHNEQFF

clone size: few
V gene: TRBV10-3
J gene: TRBJ1-6
CDR3 protein: CAISEGEGRTPLHF

clone size: -
V gene: TRBV2
J gene: TRBJ1-5
CDR3 protein: CASKPRANQPQHF

clone size: -
V gene: TRBV21-1
J gene: TRBJ2-3
CDR3 protein: CASAKQGFADTQYF

clone size: -
V gene: TRBV24-1
J gene: TRBJ1-3
CDR3 protein: CATSGGFSGNTIYF